This record covers a single TCR beta chain. This entry belongs to a study of T cells after yellow fever vaccination. TCRdb redid the calling of the 5' RACE reads with MiXCR, one entry per CDR3 protein. Altogether some 560,000 distinct CDR3 sequences are present, 17% being singletons, with the ten largest covering roughly 17%. The V gene lost 9 bases and the J gene lost 1 base, with 12 bases spanning the gap. This CDR3 region has 14 residues. Germline V gene data show CDR1 as SGHVS and CDR2 as FQNEAQ. The sequences come from PBMCs, collected 4 to 6 days after the first yellow fever vaccination. The clonotype comes from a young man who received the YFV17D yellow fever vaccine. The chain couples TRBV7-8 to TRBJ2-2; D unclear. CDR3 DNA sequence: TGTGCCAGTACCCTACCGGGGAACACCGGGGAGCTGTTTTTT. Translated, it gives CASTLPGNTGELFF.